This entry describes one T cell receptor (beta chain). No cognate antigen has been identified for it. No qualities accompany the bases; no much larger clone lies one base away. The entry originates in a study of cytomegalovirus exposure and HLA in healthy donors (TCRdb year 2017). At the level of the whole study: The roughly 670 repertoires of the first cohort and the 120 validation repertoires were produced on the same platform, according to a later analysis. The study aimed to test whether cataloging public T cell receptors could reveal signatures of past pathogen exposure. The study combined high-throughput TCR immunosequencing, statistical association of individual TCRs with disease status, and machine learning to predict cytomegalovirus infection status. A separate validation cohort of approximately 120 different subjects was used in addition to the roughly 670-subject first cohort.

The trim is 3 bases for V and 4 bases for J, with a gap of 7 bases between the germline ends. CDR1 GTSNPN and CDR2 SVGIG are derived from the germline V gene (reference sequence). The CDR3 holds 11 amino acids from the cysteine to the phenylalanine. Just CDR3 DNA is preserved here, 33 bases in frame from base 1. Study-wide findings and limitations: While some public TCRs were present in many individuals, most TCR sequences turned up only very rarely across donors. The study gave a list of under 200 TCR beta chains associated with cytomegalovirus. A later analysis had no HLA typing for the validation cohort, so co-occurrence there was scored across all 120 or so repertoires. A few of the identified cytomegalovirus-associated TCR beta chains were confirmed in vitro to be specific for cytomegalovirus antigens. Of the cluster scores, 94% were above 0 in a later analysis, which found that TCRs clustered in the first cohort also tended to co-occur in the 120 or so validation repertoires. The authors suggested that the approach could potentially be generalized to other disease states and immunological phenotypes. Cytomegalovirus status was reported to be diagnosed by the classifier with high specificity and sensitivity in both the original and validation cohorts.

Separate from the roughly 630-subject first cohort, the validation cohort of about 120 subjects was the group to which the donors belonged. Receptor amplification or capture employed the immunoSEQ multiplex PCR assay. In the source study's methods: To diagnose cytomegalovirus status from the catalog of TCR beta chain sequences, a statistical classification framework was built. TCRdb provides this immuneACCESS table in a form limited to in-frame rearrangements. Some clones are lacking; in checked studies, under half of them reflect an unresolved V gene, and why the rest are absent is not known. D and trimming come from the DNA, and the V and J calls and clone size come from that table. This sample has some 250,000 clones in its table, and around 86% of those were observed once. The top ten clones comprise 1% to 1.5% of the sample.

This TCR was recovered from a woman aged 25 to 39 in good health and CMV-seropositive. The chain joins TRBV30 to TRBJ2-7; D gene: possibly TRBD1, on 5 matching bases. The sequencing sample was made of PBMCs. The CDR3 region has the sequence CAWRGQYEQYF. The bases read TGTGCCTGGAGAGGACAATACGAGCAGTACTTC.